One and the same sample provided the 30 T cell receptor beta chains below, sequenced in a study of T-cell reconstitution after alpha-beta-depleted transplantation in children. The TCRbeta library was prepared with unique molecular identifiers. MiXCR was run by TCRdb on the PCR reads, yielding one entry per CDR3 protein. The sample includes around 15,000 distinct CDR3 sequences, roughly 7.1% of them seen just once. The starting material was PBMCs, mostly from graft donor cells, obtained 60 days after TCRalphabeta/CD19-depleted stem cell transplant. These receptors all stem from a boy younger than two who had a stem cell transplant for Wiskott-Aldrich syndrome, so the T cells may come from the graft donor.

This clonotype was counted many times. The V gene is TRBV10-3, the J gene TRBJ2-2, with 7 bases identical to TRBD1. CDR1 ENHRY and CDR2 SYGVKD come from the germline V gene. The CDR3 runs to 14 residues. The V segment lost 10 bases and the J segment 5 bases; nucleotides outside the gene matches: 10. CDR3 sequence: CATSFTQGTGELFF. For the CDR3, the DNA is TGTGCCACCTCCTTCACACAGGGGACCGGGGAGCTGTTTTTT.

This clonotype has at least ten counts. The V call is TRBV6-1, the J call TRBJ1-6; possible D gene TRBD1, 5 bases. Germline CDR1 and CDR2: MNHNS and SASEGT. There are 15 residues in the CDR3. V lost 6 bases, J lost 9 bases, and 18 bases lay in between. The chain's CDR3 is CASSRGEGIGSPLHF. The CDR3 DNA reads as TGTGCCAGCAGCCGAGGGGAGGGGATCGGTTCACCCCTCCACTTT.

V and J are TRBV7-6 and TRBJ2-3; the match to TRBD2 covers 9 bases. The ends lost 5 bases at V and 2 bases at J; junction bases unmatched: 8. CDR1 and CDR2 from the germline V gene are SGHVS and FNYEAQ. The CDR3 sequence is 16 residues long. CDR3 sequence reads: CASSPLSGSPTDTQYF. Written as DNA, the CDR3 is TGTGCCAGCAGCCCTCTTAGCGGGAGTCCCACAGATACGCAGTATTTT.

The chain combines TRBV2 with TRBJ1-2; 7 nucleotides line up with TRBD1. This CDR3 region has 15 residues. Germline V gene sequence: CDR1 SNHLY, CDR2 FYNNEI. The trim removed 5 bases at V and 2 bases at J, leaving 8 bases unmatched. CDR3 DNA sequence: TGTGCCAGCAGTCAGGTACAGGGGCGAAACTATGGCTACACCTTC. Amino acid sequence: CASSQVQGRNYGYTF.

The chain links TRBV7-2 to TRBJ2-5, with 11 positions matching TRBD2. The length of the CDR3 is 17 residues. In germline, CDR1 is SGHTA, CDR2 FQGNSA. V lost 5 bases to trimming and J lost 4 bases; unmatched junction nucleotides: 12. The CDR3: CASSLGPGTSGRETQYF. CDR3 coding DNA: TGTGCCAGCAGCCTAGGCCCCGGGACTAGCGGACGAGAGACCCAGTACTTC.

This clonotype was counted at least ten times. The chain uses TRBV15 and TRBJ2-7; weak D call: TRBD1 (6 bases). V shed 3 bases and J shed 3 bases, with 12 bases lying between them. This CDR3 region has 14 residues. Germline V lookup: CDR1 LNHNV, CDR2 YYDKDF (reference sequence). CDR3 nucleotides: TGTGCCACCAGCAGGGGGCAGGGGATCTACGAGCAGTACTTC. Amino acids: CATSRGQGIYEQYF.

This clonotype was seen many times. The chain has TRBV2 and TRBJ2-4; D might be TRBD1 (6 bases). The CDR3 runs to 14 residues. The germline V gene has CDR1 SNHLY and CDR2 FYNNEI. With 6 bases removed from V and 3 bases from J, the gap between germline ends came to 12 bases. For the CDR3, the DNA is TGTGCCAGCAGGTCAGGGGTCCTCAAAAACATTCAGTACTTC. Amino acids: CASRSGVLKNIQYF. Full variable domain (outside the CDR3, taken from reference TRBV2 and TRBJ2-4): EPEVTQTPSHQVTQMGQEVILRCVPISNHLYFYWYRQILGQKVEFLVSFYNNEISEKSEIFDDQFSVERPDGSNFTLKIRSTKLEDSAMYFCASRSGVLKNIQYFGAGTRLSVL.

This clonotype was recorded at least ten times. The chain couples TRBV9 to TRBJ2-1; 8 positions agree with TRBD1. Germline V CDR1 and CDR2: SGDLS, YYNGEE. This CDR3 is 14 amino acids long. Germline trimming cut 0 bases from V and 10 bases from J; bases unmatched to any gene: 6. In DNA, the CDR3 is TGTGCCAGCAGCGTAGGAGGACAGGGCAGGGAGCAGTTCTTC. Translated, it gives CASSVGGQGREQFF.

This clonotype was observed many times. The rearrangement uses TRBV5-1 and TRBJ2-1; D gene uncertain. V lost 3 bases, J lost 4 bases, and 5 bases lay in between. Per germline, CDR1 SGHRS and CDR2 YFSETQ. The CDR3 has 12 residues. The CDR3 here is CASSCIYNEQFF. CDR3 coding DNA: TGCGCCAGCAGCTGTATATACAATGAGCAGTTCTTC.

The CDR3 DNA reads TGTGCCAGCAGCTTGGATTCGACAGCTATCCGCTCTGGAAACACCATATATTTT. Protein: CASSLDSTAIRSGNTIYF. The V and J genes are TRBV7-6 and TRBJ1-3; tentatively, D is TRBD1 (5 bases). The V gene's germline CDR1 is SGHVS and CDR2 FNYEAQ. This CDR3 contains 18 residues. Trimming shortened V by 3 bases and J by 0 bases, and 18 bases separated the two germline ends.

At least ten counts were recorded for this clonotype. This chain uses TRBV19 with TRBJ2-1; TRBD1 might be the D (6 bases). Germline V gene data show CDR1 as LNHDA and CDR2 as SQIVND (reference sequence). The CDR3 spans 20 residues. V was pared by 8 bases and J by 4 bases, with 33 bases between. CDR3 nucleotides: TGTGCCAGTTGGGGGCTGGAAGGCGGCAGGGGTCAATACGGGTACAATGAGCAGTTCTTC. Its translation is CASWGLEGGRGQYGYNEQFF.

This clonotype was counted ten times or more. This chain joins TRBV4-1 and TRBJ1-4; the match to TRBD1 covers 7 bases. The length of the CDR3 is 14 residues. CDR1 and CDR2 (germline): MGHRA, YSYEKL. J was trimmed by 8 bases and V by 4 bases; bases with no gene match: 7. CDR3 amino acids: CASSPTGREEKLFF. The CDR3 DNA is TGCGCCAGCAGCCCGACAGGGCGAGAAGAAAAACTGTTTTTT.

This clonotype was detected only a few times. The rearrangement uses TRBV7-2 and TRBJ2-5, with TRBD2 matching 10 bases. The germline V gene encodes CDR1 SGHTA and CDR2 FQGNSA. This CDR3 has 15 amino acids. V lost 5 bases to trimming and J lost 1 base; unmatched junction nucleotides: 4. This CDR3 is CASSPGTSVQETQYF. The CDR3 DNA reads TGTGCCAGCAGCCCCGGGACTAGCGTCCAAGAGACCCAGTACTTC.

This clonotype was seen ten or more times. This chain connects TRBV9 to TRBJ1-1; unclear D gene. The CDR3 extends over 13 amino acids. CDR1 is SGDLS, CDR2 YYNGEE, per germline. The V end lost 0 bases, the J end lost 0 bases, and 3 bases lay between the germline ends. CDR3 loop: CASSVDLNTEAFF. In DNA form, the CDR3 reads TGTGCCAGCAGCGTAGATCTGAACACTGAAGCTTTCTTT.

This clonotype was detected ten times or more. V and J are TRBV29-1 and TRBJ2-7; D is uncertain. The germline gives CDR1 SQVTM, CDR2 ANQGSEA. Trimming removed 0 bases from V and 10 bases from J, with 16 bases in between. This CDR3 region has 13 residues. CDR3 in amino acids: CSVEDPRVRVQYF. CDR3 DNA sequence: TGCAGCGTTGAAGACCCACGCGTCAGAGTTCAGTACTTC.

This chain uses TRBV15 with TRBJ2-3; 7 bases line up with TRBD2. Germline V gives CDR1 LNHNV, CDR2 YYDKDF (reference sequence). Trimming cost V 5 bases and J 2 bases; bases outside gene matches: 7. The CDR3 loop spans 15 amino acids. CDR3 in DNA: TGTGCCACCAGCCAAGGAAGCGGGAACACAGATACGCAGTATTTT. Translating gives CATSQGSGNTDTQYF.

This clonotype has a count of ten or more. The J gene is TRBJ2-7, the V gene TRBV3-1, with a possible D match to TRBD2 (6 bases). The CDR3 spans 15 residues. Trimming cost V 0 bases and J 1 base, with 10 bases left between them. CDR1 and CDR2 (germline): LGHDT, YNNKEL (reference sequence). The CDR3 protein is CASSQDPGRSYEQYF. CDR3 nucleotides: TGTGCCAGCAGCCAAGATCCGGGGAGGTCCTACGAGCAGTACTTC.

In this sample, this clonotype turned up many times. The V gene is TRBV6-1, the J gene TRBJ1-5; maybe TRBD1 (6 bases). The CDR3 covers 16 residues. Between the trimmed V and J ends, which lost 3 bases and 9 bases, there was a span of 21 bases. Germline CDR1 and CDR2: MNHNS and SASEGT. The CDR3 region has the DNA TGTGCCAGCAGTGACGTTCAGGACAGAAAGCGCCGGCCCCAGCATTTT. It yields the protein CASSDVQDRKRRPQHF.

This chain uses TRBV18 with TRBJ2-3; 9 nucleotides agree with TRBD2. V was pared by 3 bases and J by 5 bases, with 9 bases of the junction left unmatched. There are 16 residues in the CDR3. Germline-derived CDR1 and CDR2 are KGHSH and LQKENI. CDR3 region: CASSPILAGREDTQYF. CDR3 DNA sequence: TGTGCCAGCTCACCGATCCTAGCGGGACGGGAAGATACGCAGTATTTT. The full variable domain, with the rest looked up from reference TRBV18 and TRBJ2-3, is NAGVMQNPRHLVRRRGQEARLRCSPMKGHSHVYWYRQLPEEGLKFMVYLQKENIIDESGMPKERFSAEFPKEGPSILRIQQVVRGDSAAYFCASSPILAGREDTQYFGPGTRLTVL.

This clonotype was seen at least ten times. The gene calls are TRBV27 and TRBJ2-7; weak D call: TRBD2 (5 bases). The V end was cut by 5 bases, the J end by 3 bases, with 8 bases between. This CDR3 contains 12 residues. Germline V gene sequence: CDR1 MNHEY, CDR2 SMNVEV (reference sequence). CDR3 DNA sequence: TGTGCCAGCAGTCCCGGAGGCTACGAGCAGTACTTC. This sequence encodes CASSPGGYEQYF.

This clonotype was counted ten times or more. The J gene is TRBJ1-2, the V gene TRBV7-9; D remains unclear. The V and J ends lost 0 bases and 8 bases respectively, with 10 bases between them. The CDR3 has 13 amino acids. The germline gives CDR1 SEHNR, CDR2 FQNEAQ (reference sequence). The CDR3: CASSLAVESGYTF. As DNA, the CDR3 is TGTGCCAGCAGCTTAGCGGTCGAAAGCGGCTACACCTTC.

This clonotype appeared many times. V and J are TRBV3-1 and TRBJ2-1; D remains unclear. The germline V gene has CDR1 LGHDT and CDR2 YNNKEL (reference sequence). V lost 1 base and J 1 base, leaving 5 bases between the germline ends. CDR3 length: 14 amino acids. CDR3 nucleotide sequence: TGTGCCAGCAGCCAAGGAGCATCCTACAATGAGCAGTTCTTC. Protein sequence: CASSQGASYNEQFF.

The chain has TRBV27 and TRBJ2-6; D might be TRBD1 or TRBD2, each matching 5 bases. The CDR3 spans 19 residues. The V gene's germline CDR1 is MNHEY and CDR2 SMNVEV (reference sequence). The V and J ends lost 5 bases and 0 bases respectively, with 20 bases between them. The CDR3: CASSTVRPGPSSGANVLTF. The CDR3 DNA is TGTGCCAGCAGTACAGTCCGCCCGGGGCCTTCCTCTGGGGCCAACGTCCTGACTTTC.

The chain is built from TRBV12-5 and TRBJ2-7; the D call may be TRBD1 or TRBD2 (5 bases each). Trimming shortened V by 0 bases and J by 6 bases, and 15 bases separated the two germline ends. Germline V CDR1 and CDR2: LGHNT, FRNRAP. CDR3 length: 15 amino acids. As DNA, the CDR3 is TGTGCTAGTGGTTTGGTACTCGGGACGTTGTCCGAGCAGTACTTC. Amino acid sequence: CASGLVLGTLSEQYF.

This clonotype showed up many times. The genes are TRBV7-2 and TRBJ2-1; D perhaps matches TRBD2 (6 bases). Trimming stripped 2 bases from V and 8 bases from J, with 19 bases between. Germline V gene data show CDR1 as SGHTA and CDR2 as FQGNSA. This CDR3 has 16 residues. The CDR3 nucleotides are TGTGCCAGCAGCTTAAGGTTGGGCGGGGCGGTATATGAGCAGTTCTTC. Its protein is CASSLRLGGAVYEQFF.

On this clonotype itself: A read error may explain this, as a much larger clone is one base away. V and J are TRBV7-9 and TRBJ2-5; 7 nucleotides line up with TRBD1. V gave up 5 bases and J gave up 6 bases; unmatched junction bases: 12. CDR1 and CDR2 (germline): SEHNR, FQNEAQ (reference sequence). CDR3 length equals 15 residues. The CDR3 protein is CASSPRQGGRKTQYF. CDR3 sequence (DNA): TGTGCCAGCAGCCCTAGACAGGGTGGTAGGAAGACCCAGTACTTC.

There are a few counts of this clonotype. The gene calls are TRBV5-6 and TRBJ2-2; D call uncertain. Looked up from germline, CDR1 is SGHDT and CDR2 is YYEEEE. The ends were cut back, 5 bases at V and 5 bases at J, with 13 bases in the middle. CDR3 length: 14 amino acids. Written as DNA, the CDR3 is TGTGCCAGCAGGTTGACCGCCGAAACCGGGGAGCTGTTTTTT. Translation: CASRLTAETGELFF.

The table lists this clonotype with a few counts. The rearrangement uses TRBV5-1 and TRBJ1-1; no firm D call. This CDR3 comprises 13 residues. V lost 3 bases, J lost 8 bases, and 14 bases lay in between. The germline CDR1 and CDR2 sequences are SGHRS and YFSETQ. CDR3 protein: CASSSPFVGEAFF. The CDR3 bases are TGCGCCAGCAGCTCCCCCTTCGTAGGGGAAGCTTTCTTT.

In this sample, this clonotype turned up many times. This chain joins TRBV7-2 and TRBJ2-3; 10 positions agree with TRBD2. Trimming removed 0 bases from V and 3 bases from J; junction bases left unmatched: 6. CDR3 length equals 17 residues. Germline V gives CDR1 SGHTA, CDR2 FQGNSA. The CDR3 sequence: CASSLARTSGTTDTQYF. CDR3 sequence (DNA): TGTGCCAGCAGCTTAGCCAGGACTAGCGGAACAACAGATACGCAGTATTTT.

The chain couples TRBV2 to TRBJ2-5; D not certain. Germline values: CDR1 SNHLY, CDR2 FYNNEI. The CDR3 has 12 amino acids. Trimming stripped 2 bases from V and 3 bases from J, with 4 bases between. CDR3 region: CASSEQEETQYF. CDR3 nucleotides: TGTGCCAGCAGTGAACAGGAAGAGACCCAGTACTTC. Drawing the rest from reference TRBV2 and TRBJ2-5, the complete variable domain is EPEVTQTPSHQVTQMGQEVILRCVPISNHLYFYWYRQILGQKVEFLVSFYNNEISEKSEIFDDQFSVERPDGSNFTLKIRSTKLEDSAMYFCASSEQEETQYFGPGTRLLVL.